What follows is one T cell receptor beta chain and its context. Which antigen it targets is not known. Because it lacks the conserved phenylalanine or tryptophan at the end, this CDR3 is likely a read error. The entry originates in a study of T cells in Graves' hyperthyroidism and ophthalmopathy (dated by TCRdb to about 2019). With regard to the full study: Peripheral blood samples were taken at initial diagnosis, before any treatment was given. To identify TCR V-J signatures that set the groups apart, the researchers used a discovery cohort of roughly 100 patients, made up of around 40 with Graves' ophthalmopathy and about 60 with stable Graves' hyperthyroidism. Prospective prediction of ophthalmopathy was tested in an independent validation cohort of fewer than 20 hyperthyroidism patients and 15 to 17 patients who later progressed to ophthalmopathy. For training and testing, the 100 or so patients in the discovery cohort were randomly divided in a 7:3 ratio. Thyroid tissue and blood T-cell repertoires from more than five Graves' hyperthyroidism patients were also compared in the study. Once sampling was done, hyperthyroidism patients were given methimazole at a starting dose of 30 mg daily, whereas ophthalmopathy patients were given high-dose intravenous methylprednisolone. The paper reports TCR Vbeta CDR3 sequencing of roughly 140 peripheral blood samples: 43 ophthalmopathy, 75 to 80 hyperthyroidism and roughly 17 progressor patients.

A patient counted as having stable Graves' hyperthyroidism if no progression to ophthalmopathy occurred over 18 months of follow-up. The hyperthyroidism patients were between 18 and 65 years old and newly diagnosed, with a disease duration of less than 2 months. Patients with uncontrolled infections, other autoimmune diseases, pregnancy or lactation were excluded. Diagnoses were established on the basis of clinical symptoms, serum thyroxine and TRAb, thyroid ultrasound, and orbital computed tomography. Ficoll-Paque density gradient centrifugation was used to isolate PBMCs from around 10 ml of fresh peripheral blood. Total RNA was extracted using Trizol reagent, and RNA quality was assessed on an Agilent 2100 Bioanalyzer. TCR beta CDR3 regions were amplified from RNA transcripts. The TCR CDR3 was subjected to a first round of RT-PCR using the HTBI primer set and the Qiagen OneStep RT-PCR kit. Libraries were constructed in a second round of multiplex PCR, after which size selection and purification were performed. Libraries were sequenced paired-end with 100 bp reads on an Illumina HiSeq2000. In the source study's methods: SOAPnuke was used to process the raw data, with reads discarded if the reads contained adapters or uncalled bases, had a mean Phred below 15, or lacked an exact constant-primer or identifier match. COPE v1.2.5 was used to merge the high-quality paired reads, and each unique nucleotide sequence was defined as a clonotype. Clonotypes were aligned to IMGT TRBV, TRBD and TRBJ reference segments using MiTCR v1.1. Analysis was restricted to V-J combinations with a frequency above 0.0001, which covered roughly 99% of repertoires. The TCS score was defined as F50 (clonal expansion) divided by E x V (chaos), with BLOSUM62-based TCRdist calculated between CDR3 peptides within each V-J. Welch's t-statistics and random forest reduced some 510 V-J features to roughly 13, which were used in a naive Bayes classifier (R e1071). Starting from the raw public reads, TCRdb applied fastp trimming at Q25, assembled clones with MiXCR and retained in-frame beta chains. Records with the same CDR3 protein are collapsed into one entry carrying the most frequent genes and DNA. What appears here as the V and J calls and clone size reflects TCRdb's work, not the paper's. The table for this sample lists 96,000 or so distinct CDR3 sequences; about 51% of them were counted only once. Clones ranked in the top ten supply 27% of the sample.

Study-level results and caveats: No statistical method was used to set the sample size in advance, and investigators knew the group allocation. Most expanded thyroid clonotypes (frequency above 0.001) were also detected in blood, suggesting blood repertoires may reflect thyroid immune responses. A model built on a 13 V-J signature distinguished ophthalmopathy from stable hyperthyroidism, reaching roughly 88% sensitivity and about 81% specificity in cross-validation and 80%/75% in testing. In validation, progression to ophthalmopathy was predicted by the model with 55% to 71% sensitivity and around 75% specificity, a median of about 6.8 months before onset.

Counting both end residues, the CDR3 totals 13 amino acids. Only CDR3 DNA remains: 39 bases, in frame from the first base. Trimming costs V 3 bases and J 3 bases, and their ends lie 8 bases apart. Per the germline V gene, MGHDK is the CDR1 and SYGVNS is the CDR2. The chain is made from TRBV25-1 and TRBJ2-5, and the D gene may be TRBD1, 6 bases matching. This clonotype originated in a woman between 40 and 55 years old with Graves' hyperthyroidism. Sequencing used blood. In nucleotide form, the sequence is TGTGCCAGCAGTGACCACAGGGAAGAGACCCAGTACCTC. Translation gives CASSDHREETQYL.